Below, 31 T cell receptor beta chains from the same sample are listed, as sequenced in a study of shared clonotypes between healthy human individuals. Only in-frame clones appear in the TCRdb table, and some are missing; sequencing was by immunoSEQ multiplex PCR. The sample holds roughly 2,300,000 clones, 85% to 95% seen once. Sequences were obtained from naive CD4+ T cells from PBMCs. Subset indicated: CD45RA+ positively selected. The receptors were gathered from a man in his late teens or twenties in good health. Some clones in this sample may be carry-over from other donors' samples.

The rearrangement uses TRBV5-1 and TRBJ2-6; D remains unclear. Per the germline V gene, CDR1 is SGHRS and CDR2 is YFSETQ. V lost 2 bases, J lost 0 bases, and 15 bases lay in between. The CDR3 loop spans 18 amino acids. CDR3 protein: CASSLRPALGSGANVLTF. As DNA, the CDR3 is TGCGCCAGCAGCTTACGTCCAGCCCTCGGCTCTGGGGCCAACGTCCTGACTTTC.

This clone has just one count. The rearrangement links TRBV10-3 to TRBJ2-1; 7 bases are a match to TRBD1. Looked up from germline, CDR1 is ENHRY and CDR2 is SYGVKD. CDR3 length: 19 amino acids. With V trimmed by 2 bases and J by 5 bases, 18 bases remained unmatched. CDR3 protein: CAISEPRTGSAMANNEQFF. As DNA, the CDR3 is TGTGCCATCAGTGAGCCAAGGACAGGCTCGGCCATGGCCAACAATGAGCAGTTCTTC.

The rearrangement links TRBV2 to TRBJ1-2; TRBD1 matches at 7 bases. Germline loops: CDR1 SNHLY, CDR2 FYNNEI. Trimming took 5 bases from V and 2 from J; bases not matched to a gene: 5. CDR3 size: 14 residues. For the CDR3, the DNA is TGTGCCAGCAGTTTGGAACAGGGGAACTATGGCTACACCTTC. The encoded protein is CASSLEQGNYGYTF.

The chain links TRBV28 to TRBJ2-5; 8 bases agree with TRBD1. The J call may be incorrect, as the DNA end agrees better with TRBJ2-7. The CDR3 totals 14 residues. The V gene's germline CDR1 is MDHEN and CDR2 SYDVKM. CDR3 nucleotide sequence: TGTGCCAGCAGCCTGGTGGACAGGGTTGACGAGCAGTACTTC. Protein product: CASSLVDRVDEQYF.

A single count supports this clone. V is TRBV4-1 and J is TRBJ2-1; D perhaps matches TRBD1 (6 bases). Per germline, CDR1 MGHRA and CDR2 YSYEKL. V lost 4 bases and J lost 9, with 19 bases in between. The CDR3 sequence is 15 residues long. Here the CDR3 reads CASSPTTNRAGEQFF. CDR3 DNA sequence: TGCGCCAGCAGCCCAACCACGAACAGGGCTGGTGAGCAGTTCTTC.

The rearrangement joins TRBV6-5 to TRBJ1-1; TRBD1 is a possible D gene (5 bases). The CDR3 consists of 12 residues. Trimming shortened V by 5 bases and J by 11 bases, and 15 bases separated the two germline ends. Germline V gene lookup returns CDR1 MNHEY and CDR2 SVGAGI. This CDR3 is CASSRSRVEAFF. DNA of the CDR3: TGTGCCAGCAGTCGGAGCAGGGTGGAGGCTTTCTTT.

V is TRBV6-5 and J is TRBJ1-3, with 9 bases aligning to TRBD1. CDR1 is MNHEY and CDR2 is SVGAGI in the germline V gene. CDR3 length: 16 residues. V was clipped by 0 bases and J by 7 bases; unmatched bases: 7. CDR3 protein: CASSYSPWTGENTIYF. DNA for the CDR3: TGTGCCAGCAGTTACTCGCCTTGGACAGGGGAGAACACCATATATTTT.

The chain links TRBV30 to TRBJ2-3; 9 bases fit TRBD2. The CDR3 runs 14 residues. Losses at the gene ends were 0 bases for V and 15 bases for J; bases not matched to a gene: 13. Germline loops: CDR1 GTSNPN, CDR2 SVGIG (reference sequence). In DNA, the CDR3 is TGTGCCTGGAGTGTACTGGGGGCGGGAGGGCCTATATATTTT. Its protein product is CAWSVLGAGGPIYF.

This CDR3 is CASSPPHGYEQYF. CDR3 bases: TGTGCCAGCTCACCACCGCACGGCTACGAGCAGTACTTC. This chain joins TRBV18 and TRBJ2-7; D gene unclear. V lost 0 bases to trimming and J lost 3 bases, with 6 bases between them. From germline, CDR1 is KGHSH and CDR2 LQKENI. The CDR3 sequence is 13 residues long.

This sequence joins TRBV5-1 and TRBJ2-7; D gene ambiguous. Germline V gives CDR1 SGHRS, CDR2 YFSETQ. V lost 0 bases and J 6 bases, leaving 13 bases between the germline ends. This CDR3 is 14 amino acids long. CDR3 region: CASSLGQSEGEQYF. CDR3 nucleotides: TGCGCCAGCAGCTTGGGGCAGAGTGAAGGCGAGCAGTACTTC.

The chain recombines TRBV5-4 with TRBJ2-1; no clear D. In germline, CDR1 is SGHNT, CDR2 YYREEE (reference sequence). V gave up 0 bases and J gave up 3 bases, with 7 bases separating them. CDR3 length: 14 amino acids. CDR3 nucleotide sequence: TGTGCCAGCAGCTTGGGGGGTAGCTACAATGAGCAGTTCTTC. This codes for CASSLGGSYNEQFF.

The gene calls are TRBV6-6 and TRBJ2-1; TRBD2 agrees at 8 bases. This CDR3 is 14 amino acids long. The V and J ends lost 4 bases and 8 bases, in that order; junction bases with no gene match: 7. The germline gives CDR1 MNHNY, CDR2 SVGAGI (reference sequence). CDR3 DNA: TGTGCCAGCAGTTCCCGGACTAGCTTTGATGAGCAGTTCTTC. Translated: CASSSRTSFDEQFF.

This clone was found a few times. The CDR3: CASSTSDRGQGYTF. CDR3 nucleotide sequence: TGTGCCAGCAGCACCTCGGACAGGGGGCAAGGCTACACCTTC. The rearrangement links TRBV9 to TRBJ1-2, with 11 positions matching TRBD1. This CDR3 region has 14 residues. V was clipped by 4 bases and J by 8 bases; unmatched bases: 7. Germline loops: CDR1 SGDLS, CDR2 YYNGEE.

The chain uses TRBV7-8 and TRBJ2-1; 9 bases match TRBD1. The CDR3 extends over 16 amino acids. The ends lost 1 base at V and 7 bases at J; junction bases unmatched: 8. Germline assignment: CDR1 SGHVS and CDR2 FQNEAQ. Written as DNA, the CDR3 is TGTGCCAGCAGCTTAGTCCGGGACAGGGCTTCAAATGAGCAGTTCTTC. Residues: CASSLVRDRASNEQFF. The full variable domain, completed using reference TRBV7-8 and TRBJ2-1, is GAGVSQSPRYKVAKRGQDVALRCDPISGHVSLFWYQQALGQGPEFLTYFQNEAQLDKSGLPSDRFFAERPEGSVSTLKIQRTQQEDSAVYLCASSLVRDRASNEQFFGPGTRLTVL.

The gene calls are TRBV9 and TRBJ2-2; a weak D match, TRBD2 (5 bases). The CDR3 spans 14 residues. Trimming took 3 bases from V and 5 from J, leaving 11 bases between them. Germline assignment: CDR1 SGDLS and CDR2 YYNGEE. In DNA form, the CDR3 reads TGTGCCAGCAGCGATCCCGGGAAAACCGGGGAGCTGTTTTTT. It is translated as CASSDPGKTGELFF. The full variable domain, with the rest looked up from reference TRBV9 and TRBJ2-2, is DSGVTQTPKHLITATGQRVTLRCSPRSGDLSVYWYQQSLDQGLQFLIQYYNGEERAKGNILERFSAQQFPDLHSELNLSSLELGDSALYFCASSDPGKTGELFFGEGSRLTVL.

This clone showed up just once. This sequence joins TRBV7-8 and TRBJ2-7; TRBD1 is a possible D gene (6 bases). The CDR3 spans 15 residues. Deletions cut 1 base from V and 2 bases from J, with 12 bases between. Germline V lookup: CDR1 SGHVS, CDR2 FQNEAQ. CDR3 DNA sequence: TGTGCCAGCAGCTTAGTCGCCCAGGGGCCCTACGAGCAGTACTTC. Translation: CASSLVAQGPYEQYF. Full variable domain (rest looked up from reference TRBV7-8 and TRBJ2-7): GAGVSQSPRYKVAKRGQDVALRCDPISGHVSLFWYQQALGQGPEFLTYFQNEAQLDKSGLPSDRFFAERPEGSVSTLKIQRTQQEDSAVYLCASSLVAQGPYEQYFGPGTRLTVT.

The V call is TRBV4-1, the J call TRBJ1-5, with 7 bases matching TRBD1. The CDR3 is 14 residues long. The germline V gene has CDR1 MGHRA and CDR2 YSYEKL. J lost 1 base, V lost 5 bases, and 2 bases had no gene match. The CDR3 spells CASSTTGSNQPQHF. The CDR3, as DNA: TGCGCCAGCAGCACGACAGGGAGCAATCAGCCCCAGCATTTT.

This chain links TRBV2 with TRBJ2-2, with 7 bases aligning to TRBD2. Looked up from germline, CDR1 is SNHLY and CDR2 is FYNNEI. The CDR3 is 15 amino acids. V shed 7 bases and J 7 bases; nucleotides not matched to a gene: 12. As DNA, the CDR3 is TGTGCCAGCAAACCGGGACTAAGGGGCGTCGGGGAGCTGTTTTTT. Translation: CASKPGLRGVGELFF.

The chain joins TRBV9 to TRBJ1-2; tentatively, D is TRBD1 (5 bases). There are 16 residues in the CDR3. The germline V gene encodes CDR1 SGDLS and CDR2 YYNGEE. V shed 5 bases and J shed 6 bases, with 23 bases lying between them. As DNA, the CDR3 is TGTGCCAGCAGTGGAGGGGCGGCTATAGTCTGGGATGGCTACACCTTC. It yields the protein CASSGGAAIVWDGYTF.

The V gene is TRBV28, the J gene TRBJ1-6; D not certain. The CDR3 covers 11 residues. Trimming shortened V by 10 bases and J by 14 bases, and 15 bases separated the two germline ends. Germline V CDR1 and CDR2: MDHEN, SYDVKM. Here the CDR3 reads CATRKESTLHF. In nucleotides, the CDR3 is TGTGCCACCCGCAAAGAGAGCACCCTCCACTTT.

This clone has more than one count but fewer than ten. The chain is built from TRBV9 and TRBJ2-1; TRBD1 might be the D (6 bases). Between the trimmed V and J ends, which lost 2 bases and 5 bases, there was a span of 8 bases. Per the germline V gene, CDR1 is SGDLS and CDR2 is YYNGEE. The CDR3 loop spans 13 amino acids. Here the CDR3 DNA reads TGTGCCAGCAGCGTCTACAGGGACAATGAGCAGTTCTTC. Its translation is CASSVYRDNEQFF.

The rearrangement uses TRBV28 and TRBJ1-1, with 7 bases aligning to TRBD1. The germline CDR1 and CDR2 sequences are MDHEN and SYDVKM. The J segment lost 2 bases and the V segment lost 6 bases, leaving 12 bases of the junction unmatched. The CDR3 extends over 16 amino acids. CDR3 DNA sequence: TGTGCCAGCAGCCCAGGTGACAGGGCGGGAAACACTGAAGCTTTCTTT. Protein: CASSPGDRAGNTEAFF. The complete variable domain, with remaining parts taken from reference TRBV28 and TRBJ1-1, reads DVKVTQSSRYLVKRTGEKVFLECVQDMDHENMFWYRQDPGLGLRLIYFSYDVKMKEKGDIPEGYSVSREKKERFSLILESASTNQTSMYLCASSPGDRAGNTEAFFGQGTRLTVV.

This CDR3 is CASSPNPGTGANVLTF. CDR3 sequence (DNA): TGTGCCAGCAGCCCAAACCCAGGAACTGGGGCCAACGTCCTGACTTTC. The chain uses TRBV5-6 and TRBJ2-6; D not certain. V was shortened by 4 bases and J by 2 bases, with 13 bases between the two germline ends. The CDR3 contains 16 residues. Germline V gene data show CDR1 as SGHDT and CDR2 as YYEEEE.

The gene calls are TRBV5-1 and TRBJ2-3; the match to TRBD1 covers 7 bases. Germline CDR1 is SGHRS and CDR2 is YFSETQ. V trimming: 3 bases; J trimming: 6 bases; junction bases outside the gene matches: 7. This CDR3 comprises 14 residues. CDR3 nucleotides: TGCGCCAGCAGCTGGACAGGCCCATCCGATACGCAGTATTTT. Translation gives CASSWTGPSDTQYF.

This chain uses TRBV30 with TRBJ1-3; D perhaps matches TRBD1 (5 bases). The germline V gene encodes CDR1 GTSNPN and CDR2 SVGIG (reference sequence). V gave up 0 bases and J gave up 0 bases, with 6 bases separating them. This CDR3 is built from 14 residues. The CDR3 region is CAWSVTGSGNTIYF. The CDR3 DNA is TGTGCCTGGAGTGTAACAGGCTCTGGAAACACCATATATTTT.

Written as DNA, the CDR3 is TGTGCCAGCAGCTTAAGCAGGGAGGGTGAGCAGTTCTTC. This codes for CASSLSREGEQFF. This sequence joins TRBV7-3 and TRBJ2-1; TRBD2 matches at 7 bases. Germline loops: CDR1 SGHTA, CDR2 FQGTGA. J lost 9 bases, V lost 1 base, and 3 bases had no gene match. CDR3 length: 13 residues.

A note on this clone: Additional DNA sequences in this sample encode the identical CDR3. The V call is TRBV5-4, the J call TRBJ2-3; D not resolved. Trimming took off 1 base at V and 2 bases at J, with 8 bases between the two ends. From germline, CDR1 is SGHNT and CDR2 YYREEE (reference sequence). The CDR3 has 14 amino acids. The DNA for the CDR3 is TGTGCCAGCAGCTTGTCGGGTTTCACAGATACGCAGTATTTT. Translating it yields CASSLSGFTDTQYF.

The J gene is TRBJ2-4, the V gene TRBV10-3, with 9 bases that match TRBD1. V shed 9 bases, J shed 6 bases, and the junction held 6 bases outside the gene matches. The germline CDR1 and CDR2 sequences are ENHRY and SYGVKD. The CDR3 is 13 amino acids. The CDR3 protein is CAIRTGEPNIQYF. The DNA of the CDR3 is TGTGCCATTAGGACAGGGGAGCCAAACATTCAGTACTTC.

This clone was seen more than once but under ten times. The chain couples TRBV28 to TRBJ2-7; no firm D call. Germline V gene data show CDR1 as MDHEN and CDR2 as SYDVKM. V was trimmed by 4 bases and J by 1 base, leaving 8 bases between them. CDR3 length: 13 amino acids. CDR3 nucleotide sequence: TGTGCCAGCAGTTATGGACCTTCCTACGAGCAGTACTTC. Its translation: CASSYGPSYEQYF.

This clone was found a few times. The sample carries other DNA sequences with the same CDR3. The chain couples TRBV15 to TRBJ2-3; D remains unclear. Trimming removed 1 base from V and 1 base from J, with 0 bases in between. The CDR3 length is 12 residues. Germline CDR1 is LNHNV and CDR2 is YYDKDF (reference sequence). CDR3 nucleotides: TGTGCCACCAGCAGAGGCACAGATACGCAGTATTTT. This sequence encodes CATSRGTDTQYF. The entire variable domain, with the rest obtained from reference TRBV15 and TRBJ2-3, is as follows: DAMVIQNPRYQVTQFGKPVTLSCSQTLNHNVMYWYQQKSSQAPKLLFHYYDKDFNNEADTPDNFQSRRPNTSFCFLDIRSPGLGDTAMYLCATSRGTDTQYFGPGTRLTVL.

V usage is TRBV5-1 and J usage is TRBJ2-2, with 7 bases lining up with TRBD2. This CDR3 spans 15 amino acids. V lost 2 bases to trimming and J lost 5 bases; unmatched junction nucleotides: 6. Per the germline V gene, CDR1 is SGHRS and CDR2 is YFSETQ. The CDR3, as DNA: TGCGCCAGCAGCTTAGCGGGAAGGGGAACCGGGGAGCTGTTTTTT. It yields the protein CASSLAGRGTGELFF.